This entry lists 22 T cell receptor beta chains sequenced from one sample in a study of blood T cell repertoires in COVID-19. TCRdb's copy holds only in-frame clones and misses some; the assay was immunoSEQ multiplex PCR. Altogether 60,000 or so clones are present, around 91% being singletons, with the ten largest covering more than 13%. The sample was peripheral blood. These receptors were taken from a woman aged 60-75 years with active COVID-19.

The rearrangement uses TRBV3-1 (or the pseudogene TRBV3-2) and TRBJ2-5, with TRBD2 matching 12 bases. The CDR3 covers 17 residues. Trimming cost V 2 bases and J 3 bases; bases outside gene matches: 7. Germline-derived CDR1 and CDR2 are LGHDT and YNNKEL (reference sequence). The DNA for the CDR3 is TGTGCCAGCAGCCAACTGACTAGGACTAGCGGGGAAGAGACCCAGTACTTC. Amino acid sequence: CASSQLTRTSGEETQYF.

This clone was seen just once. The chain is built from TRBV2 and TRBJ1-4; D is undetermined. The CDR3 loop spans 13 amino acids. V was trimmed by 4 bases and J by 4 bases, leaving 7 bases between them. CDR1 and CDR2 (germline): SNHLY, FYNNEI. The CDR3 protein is CASSGQVNEKLFF. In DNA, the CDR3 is TGTGCCAGCAGTGGTCAGGTTAATGAAAAACTGTTTTTT.

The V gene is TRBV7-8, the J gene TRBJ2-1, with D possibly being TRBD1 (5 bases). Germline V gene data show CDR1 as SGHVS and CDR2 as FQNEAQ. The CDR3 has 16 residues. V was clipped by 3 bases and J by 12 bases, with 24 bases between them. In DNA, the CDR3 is TGTGCCAGCAGCTTGTCTCGGTCCAGGGTCCAATATGGGCAGTTCTTC. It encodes CASSLSRSRVQYGQFF.

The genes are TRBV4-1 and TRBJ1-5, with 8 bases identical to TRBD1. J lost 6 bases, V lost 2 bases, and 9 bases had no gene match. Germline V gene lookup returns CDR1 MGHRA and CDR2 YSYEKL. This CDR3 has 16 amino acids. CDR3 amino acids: CASSQLTGGVGQPQHF. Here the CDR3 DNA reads TGCGCCAGCAGCCAACTAACAGGGGGTGTAGGTCAGCCCCAGCATTTT.

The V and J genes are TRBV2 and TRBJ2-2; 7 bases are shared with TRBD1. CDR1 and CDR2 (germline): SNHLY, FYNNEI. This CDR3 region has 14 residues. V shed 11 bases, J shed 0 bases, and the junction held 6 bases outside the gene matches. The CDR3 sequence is CARWTGANTGELFF. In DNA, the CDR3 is TGTGCCCGTTGGACAGGCGCGAACACCGGGGAGCTGTTTTTT.

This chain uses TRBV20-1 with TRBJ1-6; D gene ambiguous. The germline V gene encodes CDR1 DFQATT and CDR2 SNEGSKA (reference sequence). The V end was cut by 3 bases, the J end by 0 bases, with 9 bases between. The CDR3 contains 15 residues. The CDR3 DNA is TGCAGTGCTAGTATCGGTAGCTCCTATAATTCACCCCTCCACTTT. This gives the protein CSASIGSSYNSPLHF.

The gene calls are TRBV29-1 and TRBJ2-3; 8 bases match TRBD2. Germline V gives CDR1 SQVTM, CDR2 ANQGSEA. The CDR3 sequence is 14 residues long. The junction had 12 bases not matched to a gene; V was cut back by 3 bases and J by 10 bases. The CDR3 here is CSVDGTRGVAAQYF. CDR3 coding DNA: TGCAGCGTTGACGGGACTAGAGGGGTCGCGGCGCAGTATTTT.

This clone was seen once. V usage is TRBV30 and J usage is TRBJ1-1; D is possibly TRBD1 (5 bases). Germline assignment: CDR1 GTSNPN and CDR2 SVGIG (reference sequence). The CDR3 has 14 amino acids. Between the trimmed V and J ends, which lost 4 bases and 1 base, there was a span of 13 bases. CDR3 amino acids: CAWIHPDRNTEAFF. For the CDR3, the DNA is TGTGCCTGGATTCATCCCGACAGGAACACTGAAGCTTTCTTT. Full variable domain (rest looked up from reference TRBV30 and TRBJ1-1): SQTIHQWPATLVQPVGSPLSLECTVEGTSNPNLYWYRQAAGRGLQLLFYSVGIGQISSEVPQNLSASRPQDRQFILSSKKLLLSDSGFYLCAWIHPDRNTEAFFGQGTRLTVV.

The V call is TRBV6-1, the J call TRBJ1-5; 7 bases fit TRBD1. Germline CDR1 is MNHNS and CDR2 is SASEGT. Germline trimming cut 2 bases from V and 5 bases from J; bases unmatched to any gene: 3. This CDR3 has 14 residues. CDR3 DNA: TGTGCCAGCAGTGAACACGACAGGGATCAGCCCCAGCATTTT. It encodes CASSEHDRDQPQHF.

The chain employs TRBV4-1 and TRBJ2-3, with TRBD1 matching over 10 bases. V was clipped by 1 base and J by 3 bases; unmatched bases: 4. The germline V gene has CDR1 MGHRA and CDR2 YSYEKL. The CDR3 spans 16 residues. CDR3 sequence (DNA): TGCGCCAGCAGCCAAGTCGACAGGGGGCTGACAGATACGCAGTATTTT. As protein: CASSQVDRGLTDTQYF.

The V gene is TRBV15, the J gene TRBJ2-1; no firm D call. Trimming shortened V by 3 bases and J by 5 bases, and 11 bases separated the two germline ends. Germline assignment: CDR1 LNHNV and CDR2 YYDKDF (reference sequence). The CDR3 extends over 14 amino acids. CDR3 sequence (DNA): TGTGCCACCAGCAGTGATCCAGTCGACAATGAGCAGTTCTTC. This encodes CATSSDPVDNEQFF.

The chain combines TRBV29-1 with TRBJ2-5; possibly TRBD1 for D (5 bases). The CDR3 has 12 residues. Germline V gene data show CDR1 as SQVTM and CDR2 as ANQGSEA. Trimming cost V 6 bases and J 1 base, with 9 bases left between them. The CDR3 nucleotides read TGCAGCGTCGACAGATTCCAAGAGACCCAGTACTTC. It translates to CSVDRFQETQYF.

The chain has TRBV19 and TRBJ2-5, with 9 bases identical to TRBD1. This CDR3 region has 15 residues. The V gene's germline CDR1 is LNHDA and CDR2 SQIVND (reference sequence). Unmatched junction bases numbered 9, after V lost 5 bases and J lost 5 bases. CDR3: CASSPMTGGRETQYF. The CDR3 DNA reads TGTGCCAGTAGTCCCATGACAGGGGGAAGGGAGACCCAGTACTTC.

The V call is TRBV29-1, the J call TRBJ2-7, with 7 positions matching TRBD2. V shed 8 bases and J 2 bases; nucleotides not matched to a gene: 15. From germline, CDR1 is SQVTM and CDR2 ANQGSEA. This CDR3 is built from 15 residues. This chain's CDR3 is CSIDQASGGAYEQYF. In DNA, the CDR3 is TGCAGCATCGACCAGGCTAGCGGTGGCGCCTACGAGCAGTACTTC.

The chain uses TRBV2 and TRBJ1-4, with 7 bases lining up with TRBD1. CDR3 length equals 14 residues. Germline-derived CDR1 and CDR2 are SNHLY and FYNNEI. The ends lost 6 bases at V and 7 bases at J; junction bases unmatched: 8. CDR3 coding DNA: TGTGCCAGCAGCCTACAGGGGACGCGTGAAAAACTGTTTTTT. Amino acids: CASSLQGTREKLFF.

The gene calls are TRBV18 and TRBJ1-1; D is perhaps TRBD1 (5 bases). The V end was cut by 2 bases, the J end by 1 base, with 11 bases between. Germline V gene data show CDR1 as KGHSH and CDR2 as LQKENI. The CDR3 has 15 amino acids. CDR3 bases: TGTGCCAGCTCACCATTACGGGGGGGGAACACTGAAGCTTTCTTT. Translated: CASSPLRGGNTEAFF.

CDR3 loop: CASSSDTANYGYTF. In DNA form, the CDR3 reads TGTGCCAGCAGTTCGGACACCGCTAACTATGGCTACACCTTC. The chain is built from TRBV2 and TRBJ1-2; D might be TRBD1 (5 bases). The germline V gene has CDR1 SNHLY and CDR2 FYNNEI. V was pared by 5 bases and J by 0 bases, with 10 bases between. This CDR3 has 14 residues.

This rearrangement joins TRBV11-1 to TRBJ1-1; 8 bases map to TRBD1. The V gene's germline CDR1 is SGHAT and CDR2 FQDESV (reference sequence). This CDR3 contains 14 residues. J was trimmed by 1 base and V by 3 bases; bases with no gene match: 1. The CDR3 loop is CASSFDRGNTEAFF. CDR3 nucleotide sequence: TGTGCCAGCAGCTTCGACAGGGGGAACACTGAAGCTTTCTTT.

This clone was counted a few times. For the CDR3, the DNA is TGTGCCAGCACCCACCCGGGGGAGACCCAGTACTTC. Encoded protein: CASTHPGETQYF. The V call is TRBV7-2, the J call TRBJ2-5; D may be TRBD2 (5 bases). Germline V gives CDR1 SGHTA, CDR2 FQGNSA. V was cut by 7 bases and J by 5 bases, with 11 bases left in between. This CDR3 has 12 residues. Based on the CDR3 plus reference TRBV7-2 and TRBJ2-5, the full variable domain is GAGVSQSPSNKVTEKGKDVELRCDPISGHTALYWYRQSLGQGLEFLIYFQGNSAPDKSGLPSDRFSAERTGGSVSTLTIQRTQQEDSAVYLCASTHPGETQYFGPGTRLLVL.

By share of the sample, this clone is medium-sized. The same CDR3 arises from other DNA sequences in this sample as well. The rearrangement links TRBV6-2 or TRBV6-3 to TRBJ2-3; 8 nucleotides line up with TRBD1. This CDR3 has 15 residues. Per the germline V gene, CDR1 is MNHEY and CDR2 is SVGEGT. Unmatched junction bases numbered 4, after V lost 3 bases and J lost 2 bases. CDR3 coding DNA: TGTGCCAGCAGTTATCGGGACAGGTCCACAGATACGCAGTATTTT. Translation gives CASSYRDRSTDTQYF.

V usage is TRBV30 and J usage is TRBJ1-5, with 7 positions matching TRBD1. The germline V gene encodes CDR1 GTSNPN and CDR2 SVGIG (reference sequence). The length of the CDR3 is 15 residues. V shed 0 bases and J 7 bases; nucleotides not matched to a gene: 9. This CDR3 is CAWSVGDAGGQPQHF. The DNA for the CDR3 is TGTGCCTGGAGTGTAGGGGACGCAGGGGGACAGCCCCAGCATTTT.

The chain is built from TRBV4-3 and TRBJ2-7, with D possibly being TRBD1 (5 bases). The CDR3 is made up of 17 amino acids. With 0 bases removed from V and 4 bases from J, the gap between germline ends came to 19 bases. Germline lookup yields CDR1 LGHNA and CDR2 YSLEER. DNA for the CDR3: TGCGCCAGCAGCCAAGATCGGAACAGGATCCCTCAATACGAGCAGTACTTC. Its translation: CASSQDRNRIPQYEQYF.